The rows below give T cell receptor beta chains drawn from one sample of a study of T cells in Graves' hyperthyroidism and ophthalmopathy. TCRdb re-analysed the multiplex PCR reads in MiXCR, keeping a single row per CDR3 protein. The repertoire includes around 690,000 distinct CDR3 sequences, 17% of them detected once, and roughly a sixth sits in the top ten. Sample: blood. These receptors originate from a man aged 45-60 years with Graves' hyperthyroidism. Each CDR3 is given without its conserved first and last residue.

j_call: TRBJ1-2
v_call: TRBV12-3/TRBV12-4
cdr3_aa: ASSLERWGEKQGYT

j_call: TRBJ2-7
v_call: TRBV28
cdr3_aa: ASRRQGAGEQY

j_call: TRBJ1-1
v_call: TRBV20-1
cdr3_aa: SGTQGNTEAF

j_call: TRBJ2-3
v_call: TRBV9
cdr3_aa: ASSSTSSVTNTQY

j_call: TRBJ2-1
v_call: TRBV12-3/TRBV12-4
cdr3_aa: ASRNPMRLAGDFSYNEQF

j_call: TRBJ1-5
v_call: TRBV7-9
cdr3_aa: ASSLELGGPQH

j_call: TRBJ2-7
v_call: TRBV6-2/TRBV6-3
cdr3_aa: ASSDPRLAGGIYEQY

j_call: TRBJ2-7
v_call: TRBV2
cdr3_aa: ASRTSGTSYEQY

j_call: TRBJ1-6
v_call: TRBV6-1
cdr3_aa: ASNPQGIGSPLH

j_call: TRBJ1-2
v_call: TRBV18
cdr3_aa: ASSPTYRPRDYGYT

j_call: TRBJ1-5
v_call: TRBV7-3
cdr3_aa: ASSPTVFQPQH

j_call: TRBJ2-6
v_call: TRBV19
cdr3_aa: ATIDRDRGPAGANVLT

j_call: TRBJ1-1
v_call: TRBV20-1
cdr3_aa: SARDSRHLYTEAF

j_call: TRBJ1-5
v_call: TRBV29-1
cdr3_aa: SVNKGDGQPQH

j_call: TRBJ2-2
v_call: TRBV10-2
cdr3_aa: ASSDGENTGELF

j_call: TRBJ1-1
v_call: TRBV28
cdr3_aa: ASGGRRRTEAF

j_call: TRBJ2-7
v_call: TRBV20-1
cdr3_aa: SATLARSSYEQY

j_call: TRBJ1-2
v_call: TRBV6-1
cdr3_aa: ASTRTGGDGYT

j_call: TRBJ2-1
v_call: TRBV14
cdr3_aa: ASSTGGRFHEQF

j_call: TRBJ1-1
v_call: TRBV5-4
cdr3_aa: ASSLYFGGSNTEAF

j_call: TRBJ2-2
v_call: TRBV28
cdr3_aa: ASRYTYTGELF

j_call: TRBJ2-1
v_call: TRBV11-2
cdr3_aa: ASSFRPGGSWYNEQF

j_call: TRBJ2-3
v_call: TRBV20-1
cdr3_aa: SAHLGSWGTDTQY

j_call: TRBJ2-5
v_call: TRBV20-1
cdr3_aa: SAVQSGATMTQY

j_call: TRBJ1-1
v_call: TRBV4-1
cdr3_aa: ASSQVRGHTEAF

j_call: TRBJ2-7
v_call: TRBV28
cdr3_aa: ASSLRFPYEQY

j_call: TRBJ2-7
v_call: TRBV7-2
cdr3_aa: ASSNRDAAYEQY

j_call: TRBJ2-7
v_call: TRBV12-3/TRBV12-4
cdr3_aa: ASSLSEWEQY

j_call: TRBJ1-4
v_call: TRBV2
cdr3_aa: ASSDVTFRRELF

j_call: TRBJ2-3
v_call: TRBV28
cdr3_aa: ASSSRSGTESTDTQY

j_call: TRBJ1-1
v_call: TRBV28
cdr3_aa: ASSLQMWTEAF

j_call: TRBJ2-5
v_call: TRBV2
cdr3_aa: ASSVPGGAGGPLETQY

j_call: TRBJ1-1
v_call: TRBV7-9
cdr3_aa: ASSSEANEAF

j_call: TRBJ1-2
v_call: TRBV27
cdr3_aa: ASSLGINYGYT

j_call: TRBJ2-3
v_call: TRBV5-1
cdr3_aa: ASFTGGAVDTQY

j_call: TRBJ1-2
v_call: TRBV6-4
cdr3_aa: ASSEYRGPNYGYT

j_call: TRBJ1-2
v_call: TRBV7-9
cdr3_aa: ASSSRDRDYPIYGYT

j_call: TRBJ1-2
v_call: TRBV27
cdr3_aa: ASSFNGRAGYT

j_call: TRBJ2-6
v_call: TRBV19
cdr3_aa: ASSSRTGGVSGANVLT

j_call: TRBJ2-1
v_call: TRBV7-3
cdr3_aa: ASSQVPGAPYNEQF

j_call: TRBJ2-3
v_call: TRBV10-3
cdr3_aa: AISDRRSGTDTQY

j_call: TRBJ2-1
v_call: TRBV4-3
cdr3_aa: ASSQEGTGRTGEQF